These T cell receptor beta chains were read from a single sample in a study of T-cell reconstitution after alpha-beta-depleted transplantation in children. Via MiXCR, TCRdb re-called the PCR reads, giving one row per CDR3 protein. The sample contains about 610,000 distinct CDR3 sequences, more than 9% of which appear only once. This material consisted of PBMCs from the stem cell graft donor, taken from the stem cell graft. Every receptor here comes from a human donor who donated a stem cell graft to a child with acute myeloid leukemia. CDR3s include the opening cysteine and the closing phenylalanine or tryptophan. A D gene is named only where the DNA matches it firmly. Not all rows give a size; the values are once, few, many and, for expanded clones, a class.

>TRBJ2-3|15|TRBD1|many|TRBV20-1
TGCAGTGCTAGGAGGGGACAGATCCGCACAGATACGCAGTATTTT
CSARRGQIRTDTQYF
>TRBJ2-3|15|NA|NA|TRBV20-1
TGCAGTGCCCCACCCATATGGGCCTCCGCAGATACGCAGTATTTT
CSAPPIWASADTQYF
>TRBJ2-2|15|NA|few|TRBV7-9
TGTGCCAGCAGCCCCCCGGCAGCAGGGGCCGGGGAGCTGTTTTTT
CASSPPAAGAGELFF
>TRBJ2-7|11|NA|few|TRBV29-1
TGCAGCGGACACCGGGACGTCGAGCAGTACTTC
CSGHRDVEQYF
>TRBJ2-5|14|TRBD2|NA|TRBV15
TGTGCCACCAGCAGAGGGACTAGCATCGAGACCCAGTACTTC
CATSRGTSIETQYF
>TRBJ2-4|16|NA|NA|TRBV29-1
TGCAGCGTTGAACTTGGGGGTAGGGTGAAACGGAACATTCAGTACTTC
CSVELGGRVKRNIQYF
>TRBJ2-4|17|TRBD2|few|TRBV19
TGTGCCAGTATCCAATCCGGGTTAGCGGGTGGCCAAAACATTCAGTACTTC
CASIQSGLAGGQNIQYF
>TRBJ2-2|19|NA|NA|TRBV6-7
TGTGCCAGCAGTTATCCTCAGACAGGATCACTTCCGAACACCGGGGAGCTGTTTTTT
CASSYPQTGSLPNTGELFF
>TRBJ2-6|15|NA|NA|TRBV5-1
TGCGCCAGCAGCCCGCGGAGCTCTGGGGCCAACGTCCTGACTTTC
CASSPRSSGANVLTF
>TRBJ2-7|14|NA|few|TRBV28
TGTGCCTTAACGGCGTCCCACGGCTCCTACGAGCAGTACTTC
CALTASHGSYEQYF
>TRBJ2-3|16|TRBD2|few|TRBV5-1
TGCGCCAGCAGCTTGGTGGGGACTAGCGAAACAGATACGCAGTATTTT
CASSLVGTSETDTQYF
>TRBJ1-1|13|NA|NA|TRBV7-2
TGTGCCAGCAGCTTAAGGGTCTCCACTGAAGCTTTCTTT
CASSLRVSTEAFF
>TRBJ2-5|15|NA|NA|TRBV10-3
TGTGCCATCAGCGACGACCCCGGGGGACAAGAGACCCAGTACTTC
CAISDDPGGQETQYF
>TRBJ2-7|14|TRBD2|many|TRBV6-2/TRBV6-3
TGTGCCAGCAGTCCTCGGGACTACCTATACGAGCAGTACTTC
CASSPRDYLYEQYF
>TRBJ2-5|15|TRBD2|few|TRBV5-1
TGCGCCAGCAGCTCTAGACTAGCGCAGCAAGAGACCCAGTACTTC
CASSSRLAQQETQYF
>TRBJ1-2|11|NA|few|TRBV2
TGTGCCAGCGAGACTTTCTATGGCTACACCTTC
CASETFYGYTF
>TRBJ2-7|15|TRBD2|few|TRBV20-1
TGCAGTGTATGGGCGGGGGGAAGGAACTCCTACGAGCAGTACTTC
CSVWAGGRNSYEQYF
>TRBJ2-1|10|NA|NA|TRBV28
TGTACCAGCAGTTTCCGTGAGCAGTTCTTC
CTSSFREQFF
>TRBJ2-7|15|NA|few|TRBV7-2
TGTGCCAGCAGCTTAGCGGACGGGGCGGGCTACGAGCAGTACTTC
CASSLADGAGYEQYF
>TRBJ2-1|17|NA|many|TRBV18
TGTGCCAGCTCACCACCCCGACTAGGCAGCTCCTACAATGAGCAGTTCTTC
CASSPPRLGSSYNEQFF
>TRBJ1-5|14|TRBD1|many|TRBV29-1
TGCAGCGTTGGGGGACAGGGACGCAATCAGCCCCAGCATTTT
CSVGGQGRNQPQHF
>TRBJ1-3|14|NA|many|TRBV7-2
TGTGCCAGCAGCTCTTGGGGTAGCATTAACACCATATATTTT
CASSSWGSINTIYF
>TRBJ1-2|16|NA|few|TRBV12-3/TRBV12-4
TGTGCCAGCAGTCGGCAGACGCCAACAGGGCTTGGTGGCTACACCTTC
CASSRQTPTGLGGYTF
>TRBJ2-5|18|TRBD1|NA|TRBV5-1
TGCGCCAGCAGTCGGAGCTCTTTAGGGACAGGGGGCATGGAGACCCAGTACTTC
CASSRSSLGTGGMETQYF
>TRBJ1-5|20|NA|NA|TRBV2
TGTGCCAGCAGTGATGAGGGGACCTACGGGTGGGTAGGCTTCCTCCAGCCCCAGCATTTT
CASSDEGTYGWVGFLQPQHF
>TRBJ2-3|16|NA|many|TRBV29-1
TGCAGCGTTGAATCAGGGGGGGGAGGCCGCACAGATACGCAGTATTTT
CSVESGGGGRTDTQYF
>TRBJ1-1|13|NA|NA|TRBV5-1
TGCGCCAGCAGCTTGGGGACTGCTGCTGAAGCTTTCTTT
CASSLGTAAEAFF
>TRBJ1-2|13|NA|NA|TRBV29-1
TGCAGCGTTCGGTCAGGCCTAGACTATGGCTACACCTTC
CSVRSGLDYGYTF
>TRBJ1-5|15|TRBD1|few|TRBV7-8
TGTGCCAGCAGCTCGACAGGGGGCACGGGTCAGCCCCAGCATTTT
CASSSTGGTGQPQHF
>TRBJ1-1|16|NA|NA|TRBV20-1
TGCAGTGCTAGTGGGAGGGGAGCTCTTATGAACACTGAAGCTTTCTTT
CSASGRGALMNTEAFF
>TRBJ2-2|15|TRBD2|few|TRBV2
TGTGCCAGCAGGGCTACTAGCGGACTCACCGGGGAGCTGTTTTTT
CASRATSGLTGELFF
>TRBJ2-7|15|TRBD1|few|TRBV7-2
TGTGCCAGCAGCTTCGGGACAGTCTTCTCCTACGAGCAGTACTTC
CASSFGTVFSYEQYF
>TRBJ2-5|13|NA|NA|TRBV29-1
TGCAGCGTTGAAGACAGGGTCGGGGAGACCCAGTACTTC
CSVEDRVGETQYF
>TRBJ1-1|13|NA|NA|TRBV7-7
TGTGCTAGCAGCCCATCAACCGGGACTGAAGCTTTCTTT
CASSPSTGTEAFF
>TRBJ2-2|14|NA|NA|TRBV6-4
TGTGCCAGCAGTGACTCGACGCTCTTCGGGGAGCTGTTTTTT
CASSDSTLFGELFF
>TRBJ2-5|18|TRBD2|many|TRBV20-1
TGCAGTGCTAGAGAAGCAGGGAGGGCCCCGGGGTTCCAAGAGACCCAGTACTTC
CSAREAGRAPGFQETQYF
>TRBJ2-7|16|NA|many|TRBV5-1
TGCGCCAGCAGCTTGGTTTTGGCGGCCTCTGCCTACGAGCAGTACTTC
CASSLVLAASAYEQYF
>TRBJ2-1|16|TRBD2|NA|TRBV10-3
TGTGCCATCAGTGTCACCGGTGCGGGAGGGTACAATGAGCAGTTCTTC
CAISVTGAGGYNEQFF
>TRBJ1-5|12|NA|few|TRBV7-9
TGTGCCAGCAGCGAAGGGGCCCAGCCCCAGCATTTT
CASSEGAQPQHF
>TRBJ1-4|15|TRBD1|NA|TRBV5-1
TGCGCCAGTACCGTCGGACAGGCGGCTAATGAAAAACTGTTTTTT
CASTVGQAANEKLFF
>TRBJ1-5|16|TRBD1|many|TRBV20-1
TGCAGTGCTAGGCCCCTAAGGGGGCTGGACAATCAGCCCCAGCATTTT
CSARPLRGLDNQPQHF
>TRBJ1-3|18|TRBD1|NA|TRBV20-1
TGCAGTGCTAGAGACTATTCGGGACAGGGTGGCCTACGGAACACCATATATTTT
CSARDYSGQGGLRNTIYF
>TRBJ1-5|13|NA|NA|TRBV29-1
TGCAGCGTTCGTACGGCGGACAATCAGCCCCAGCATTTT
CSVRTADNQPQHF
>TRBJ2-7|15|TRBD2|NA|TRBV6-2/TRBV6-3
TGTGCCAGTCGTCAGAGGAGCGGGAACTCCTACGAGCAGTACTTC
CASRQRSGNSYEQYF
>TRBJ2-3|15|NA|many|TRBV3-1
TGTGCCAGCAGCCAAGGTGGTCGGCGAACAGATACGCAGTATTTT
CASSQGGRRTDTQYF